A selection of T cell receptor beta chains follows, all from one sample in a study of blood T cell repertoires in COVID-19. Sequencing used immunoSEQ multiplex PCR; TCRdb keeps in-frame clones, though not all of them. The data hold under 200,000 clones, with around 87% observed a single time. The sample comprised peripheral blood. Receptor source: a man aged 18 to 30 with active or convalescent COVID-19. Both conserved end residues are part of each CDR3. A D gene is named only where the DNA matches it firmly. The size field is filled for only some rows; it gives once, few, many or a size class.

v_call,clone_size,j_call,d_call,cdr3_aa,cdr3_nt
TRBV24-1,-,TRBJ1-1,-,CATSPYRENTEAFF,TGTGCCACCAGTCCCTACCGGGAGAACACTGAAGCTTTCTTT
TRBV11-2,once,TRBJ1-2,-,CASSRGLLNGYTF,TGTGCCAGCAGCAGAGGGCTGCTGAATGGCTACACCTTC
TRBV7-2,-,TRBJ2-3,-,CASSLGGLNTDTQYF,TGTGCCAGCAGCCTAGGGGGACTTAACACAGATACGCAGTATTTT
TRBV6-6,-,TRBJ1-5,TRBD1,CASSTGGNQPQHF,TGTGCCAGCAGCACAGGGGGCAATCAGCCCCAGCATTTT
TRBV6-5,few,TRBJ1-6,TRBD1,CASRKTGANSPLHF,TGTGCCAGCAGAAAGACAGGGGCCAATTCACCCCTCCACTTT
TRBV18,-,TRBJ2-2,TRBD2,CASSPPSGGTGELFF,TGTGCCAGCTCACCACCTAGCGGGGGGACCGGGGAGCTGTTTTTT
TRBV5-1,once,TRBJ1-1,-,CASNQGLDTEAFF,TGCGCCAGCAACCAGGGGTTGGACACTGAAGCTTTCTTT
TRBV5-1,-,TRBJ2-2,-,CASSGGSSLTGELFF,TGCGCCAGCAGCGGCGGGTCTTCCCTCACCGGGGAGCTGTTTTTT
TRBV5-1,few,TRBJ1-6,TRBD1,CASSEQGAEGSPLHF,TGCGCCAGCAGCGAGCAGGGGGCGGAAGGTTCACCCCTCCACTTT
TRBV29-1,-,TRBJ2-3,TRBD1,CSVGTGAGDTQYF,TGCAGCGTCGGGACAGGTGCGGGCGATACGCAGTATTTT
TRBV25-1,-,TRBJ2-7,TRBD1,CATSDRVLSYEQYF,TGTGCCACTTCAGACAGGGTCTTATCCTACGAGCAGTACTTC
TRBV4-3,few,TRBJ1-1,-,CASSQEITGTEAFF,TGCGCCAGCAGCCAAGAAATTACTGGCACTGAAGCTTTCTTT
TRBV4-2,-,TRBJ1-1,-,CASSQDRARNTEAFF,TGTGCCAGCAGCCAAGACAGGGCGAGGAACACTGAAGCTTTCTTT
TRBV4-3,-,TRBJ2-5,TRBD2,CASSQERLERLAGVGETQYF,TGCGCCAGCAGCCAAGAACGGCTCGAGAGGCTAGCGGGAGTGGGGGAGACCCAGTACTTC
TRBV28,-,TRBJ1-6,-,CASSLGRGKYNSPLHF,TGTGCCAGCAGTTTAGGAAGGGGAAAATATAATTCACCCCTCCACTTT
TRBV27,-,TRBJ1-1,-,CASSLYDRNTEAFF,TGTGCCAGCAGTTTATACGACAGGAACACTGAAGCTTTCTTT
TRBV7-6,-,TRBJ1-1,-,CASSSTGTTEAFF,TGTGCCAGCAGCTCCACAGGGACCACTGAAGCTTTCTTT
TRBV7-6,once,TRBJ2-2,TRBD2,CASSFPGGPAGELFF,TGTGCCAGCAGCTTTCCGGGAGGGCCCGCCGGGGAGCTGTTTTTT
TRBV5-8,-,TRBJ1-1,-,CASSRWTAGNTEAFF,TGTGCCAGCAGCCGATGGACAGCCGGGAACACTGAAGCTTTCTTT
TRBV2,-,TRBJ1-1,-,CASSDRGGATEAFF,TGTGCCAGCAGTGATAGAGGGGGGGCCACTGAAGCTTTCTTT
TRBV5-4,-,TRBJ1-2,-,CASSLQGTGSGYGYTF,TGTGCCAGCAGCTTGCAGGGGACGGGTTCGGGCTATGGCTACACCTTC
TRBV15,-,TRBJ2-5,TRBD2,CATSRRTSAETQYF,TGTGCCACCAGCCGGAGGACTAGCGCGGAGACCCAGTACTTC
TRBV19,-,TRBJ1-5,-,CASSDIPNQPQHF,TGTGCCAGTAGTGACATCCCCAATCAGCCCCAGCATTTT
TRBV7-2,few,TRBJ2-7,TRBD2,CASSGTSDYEQYF,TGTGCCAGCAGCGGCACTAGCGACTACGAGCAGTACTTC
TRBV11-2,few,TRBJ2-3,-,CASSFAAANTDTQYF,TGTGCCAGCAGTTTCGCTGCGGCCAACACAGATACGCAGTATTTT
TRBV6-2/TRBV6-3,-,TRBJ2-3,TRBD2,CASSSNPRLAGGPSTDTQYF,TGTGCCAGCAGTTCCAATCCCCGACTAGCGGGAGGGCCAAGCACAGATACGCAGTATTTT
TRBV19,-,TRBJ1-5,-,CASSATGLGSQHF,TGTGCCAGTAGTGCGACAGGCCTAGGGTCCCAGCATTTT
TRBV11-1,-,TRBJ1-1,TRBD1,CASRDRGYTEAFF,TGTGCCAGCCGGGACAGGGGGTACACTGAAGCTTTCTTT
TRBV24-1,-,TRBJ2-5,TRBD2,CATQSAGAGRETQYF,TGTGCCACCCAATCAGCGGGGGCGGGGAGGGAGACCCAGTACTTC
TRBV7-2,-,TRBJ2-2,TRBD1,CASSLVAGGYNTGELFF,TGTGCCAGCAGCTTAGTTGCAGGGGGCTATAACACCGGGGAGCTGTTTTTT
TRBV14,-,TRBJ1-6,-,CASSQRAGWKDSPLHF,TGTGCCAGCAGCCAACGAGCAGGGTGGAAGGATTCACCCCTCCACTTT
TRBV18,-,TRBJ2-5,TRBD1,CASSPYLGTEETQYF,TGTGCCAGCTCACCTTACCTCGGGACAGAAGAGACCCAGTACTTC
TRBV5-8,-,TRBJ1-2,-,CASSQGRFGYTF,TGTGCCAGCAGCCAGGGAAGATTTGGCTACACCTTC
TRBV11-3,-,TRBJ2-3,-,CASSLGTGTDTQYF,TGTGCCAGCAGCCTTGGGACTGGAACAGATACGCAGTATTTT
TRBV24-1,-,TRBJ2-5,TRBD1,CATSDPTGTDFQETQYF,TGTGCCACCAGTGATCCCACAGGGACAGACTTCCAAGAGACCCAGTACTTC
TRBV7-9,-,TRBJ2-5,-,CASSPRDSETQYF,TGTGCCAGCAGTCCCCGGGACTCGGAGACCCAGTACTTC
TRBV5-6,-,TRBJ2-7,-,CASSLRVSRVEQYF,TGTGCCAGCAGCTTAAGGGTCAGCAGGGTCGAGCAGTACTTC
TRBV11-3,-,TRBJ2-1,-,CASSSTAENEQFF,TGTGCCAGCAGCTCAACAGCGGAGAATGAGCAGTTCTTC
TRBV5-1,-,TRBJ1-1,TRBD1,CASSSPTGLNTEAFF,TGCGCCAGCAGCTCTCCGACAGGGTTGAACACTGAAGCTTTCTTT
TRBV19,-,TRBJ2-1,TRBD1,CASSLQGTGANEQFF,TGTGCCAGTAGTCTCCAGGGGACAGGGGCAAATGAGCAGTTCTTC
TRBV12-5,once,TRBJ1-5,-,CASGGSGQPQHF,TGTGCTAGTGGGGGGAGCGGACAGCCCCAGCATTTT
TRBV24-1,-,TRBJ2-3,TRBD2,CATSAIAGVTDTQYF,TGTGCCACCAGTGCCATAGCGGGGGTCACAGATACGCAGTATTTT